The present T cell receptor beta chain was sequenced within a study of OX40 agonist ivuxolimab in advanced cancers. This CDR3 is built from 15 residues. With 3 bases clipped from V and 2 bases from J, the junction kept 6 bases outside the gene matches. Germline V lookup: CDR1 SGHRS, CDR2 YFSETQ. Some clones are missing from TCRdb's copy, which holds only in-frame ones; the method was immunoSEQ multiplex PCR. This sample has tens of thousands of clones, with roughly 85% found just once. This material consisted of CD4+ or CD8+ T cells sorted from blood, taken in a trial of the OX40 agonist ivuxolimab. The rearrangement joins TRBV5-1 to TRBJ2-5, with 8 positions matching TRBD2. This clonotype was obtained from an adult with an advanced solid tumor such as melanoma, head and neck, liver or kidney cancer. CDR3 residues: CASSSLTSEQETQYF. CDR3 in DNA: TGCGCCAGCAGCTCCCTGACTAGCGAGCAAGAGACCCAGTACTTC.